A single sample is the source of the 14 T cell receptor beta chains below, sequenced in a study of blood T cells in healthy people across ages. A J-beta primer mix and a sample-barcoded 5' primer were used in a second PCR of about 7 to 12 cycles. TCRdb processed the 5' RACE reads anew with MiXCR; each CDR3 protein has one entry. The repertoire includes about 1 million distinct CDR3 sequences, 40% to 45% of them detected once, and under 20% sits in the top ten. Sample: blood. The receptor source for this set is a woman aged 60-75 years in good health.

In regard to this clonotype: This may be a read error, as it is one base from a much larger clone. V and J are TRBV12-3 or TRBV12-4 and TRBJ2-7; perhaps D is TRBD1 or TRBD2 (5 bases each). The tail of the sequence fits TRBJ2-5 better, so the J call may be wrong. The CDR3 is 13 residues long. The DNA of the CDR3 is TGTGCCAGCAGGGGACCGAACCAAGAGACCCAGTACTTC. Protein: CASRGPNQETQYF.

With regard to this clonotype: One junction end does not reproduce the germline sequence, and a read error may be involved. The CDR3 DNA follows: TGCGCCAGCAGCCAGCTCTCTGGGGCCAGCACAGATACGCGGTATTTT. Its translation is CASSQLSGASTDTRYF. This chain uses TRBV4-1 with TRBJ2-3; maybe TRBD1 (5 bases). Germline CDR1 reads MGHRA; CDR2 reads YSYEKL. The CDR3 contains 16 residues.

J is TRBJ2-3 and V is TRBV15; D tentatively fits TRBD1 or TRBD2 (5 bases each). Looked up from germline, CDR1 is LNHNV and CDR2 is YYDKDF (reference sequence). V shed 0 bases and J shed 6 bases, with 22 bases lying between them. The CDR3 is 18 amino acids. The CDR3 DNA is TGTGCCACCAGCAGAGATATGGGGGAACCCTCGGTGTGGGATACGCAGTATTTT. As protein: CATSRDMGEPSVWDTQYF.

The sample holds a few counts of this clonotype. CDR3 DNA: TGTGCCTGGAGCACCGGACGGACCTACGAGCAGTACTTC. Protein: CAWSTGRTYEQYF. The chain is built from TRBV30 and TRBJ2-7; D ambiguous. Germline V gives CDR1 GTSNPN, CDR2 SVGIG (reference sequence). The CDR3 extends over 13 amino acids. The V gene lost 3 bases and the J gene lost 2 bases, with 11 bases spanning the gap.

The chain employs TRBV20-1 and TRBJ2-7; 9 bases are a match to TRBD1. The V and J ends lost 6 bases and 2 bases, in that order; junction bases with no gene match: 5. Per the germline V gene, CDR1 is DFQATT and CDR2 is SNEGSKA (reference sequence). The CDR3 is 13 amino acids. CDR3 in amino acids: CSAYGTGTYEQYF. CDR3 bases: TGCAGTGCATACGGGACAGGGACCTACGAGCAGTACTTC.

The rearrangement links TRBV25-1 to TRBJ2-1; perhaps TRBD2 as D (6 bases). This CDR3 spans 14 amino acids. Trimming removed 3 bases at V and 2 bases at J, with 8 bases between. Germline assignment: CDR1 MGHDK and CDR2 SYGVNS. DNA for the CDR3: TGTGCCAGCAGTGACCGGGAGCCCTACAATGAGCAGTTCTTC. Its translation is CASSDREPYNEQFF.

The chain carries TRBV20-1 and TRBJ1-4; D not resolved. This CDR3 region has 14 residues. CDR1 is DFQATT and CDR2 is SNEGSKA in the germline V gene (reference sequence). Trimming took 6 bases from V and 1 from J, leaving 12 bases between them. CDR3 sequence reads: CSAPRRGTNEKLFF. CDR3 sequence (DNA): TGCAGTGCCCCGAGGCGGGGAACTAATGAAAAACTGTTTTTT.

As regards this clonotype: A junction boundary mismatches the germline segment, possibly from a read error. The V gene is TRBV7-3, the J gene TRBJ2-3; 12 positions match TRBD2. Germline CDR1 SGHTA, CDR2 FQGTGA. The CDR3 spans 17 residues. The CDR3 spells CAGSSRTSGARTDTQYF. The CDR3 coding sequence is TGTGCCGGCAGTTCCCGGACTAGCGGGGCTCGCACAGATACGCAGTATTTT. The full variable domain, with the rest looked up from reference TRBV7-3 and TRBJ2-3, is GAGVSQTPSNKVTEKGKYVELRCDPISGHTALYWYRQSLGQGPEFLIYFQGTGAADDSGLPNDRFFAVRPEGSVSTLKIQRTERGDSAVYLCAGSSRTSGARTDTQYFGPGTRLTVL.

This clonotype was counted ten times or more. The chain is built from TRBV12-3 or TRBV12-4 and TRBJ2-3; D is uncertain. V lost 6 bases and J lost 2, with 6 bases in between. The CDR3 extends over 12 amino acids. The DNA of the CDR3 is TGTGCCAGCAGACTGAACACAGATACGCAGTATTTT. Protein sequence: CASRLNTDTQYF.

This clonotype has only one observation. It may be a read error: a sequence one base away is much more abundant. The chain uses TRBV12-3 or TRBV12-4 and TRBJ2-4; D may be TRBD1 (5 bases). The J call may be mistaken, given a closer DNA end match to TRBJ2-7. This CDR3 is 13 amino acids long. CDR3 region: CASGPDTTYEQYF. The CDR3 region has the DNA TGTGCCAGCGGTCCGGACACAACCTACGAGCAGTACTTC.

The chain links TRBV7-8 to TRBJ2-3, with D perhaps matching TRBD1 (6 bases). Germline CDR1 is SGHVS and CDR2 is FQNEAQ. The CDR3 length is 14 residues. V was cut by 2 bases and J by 4 bases, with 10 bases left in between. CDR3 sequence (DNA): TGTGCCAGCAGCTTACAGGGGTCGGCAGATACGCAGTATTTT. Protein sequence: CASSLQGSADTQYF.

The rearrangement links TRBV5-1 to TRBJ1-4; no firm D call. The CDR3 is 13 residues long. Germline V lookup: CDR1 SGHRS, CDR2 YFSETQ. V gave up 2 bases and J gave up 6 bases, with 8 bases separating them. The chain's CDR3 is CASSFQSDEKLFF. The CDR3 coding sequence is TGCGCCAGCAGCTTCCAGTCTGATGAAAAACTGTTTTTT.

V usage is TRBV4-2 and J usage is TRBJ2-6; D possibly corresponds to TRBD2 (7 bases). Trimming shortened V by 4 bases and J by 4 bases, and 17 bases separated the two germline ends. The germline V gene encodes CDR1 LGHNA and CDR2 YNFKEQ. The CDR3 is 17 residues long. The CDR3 coding sequence is TGTGCCAGCAGCCCTCTTCTTGGGGGGGGCGGGGCCAACGTCCTGACTTTC. It encodes CASSPLLGGGGANVLTF.

The genes are TRBV20-1 and TRBJ2-5; 7 bases map to TRBD2. The CDR3 extends over 14 amino acids. Germline CDR1 reads DFQATT; CDR2 reads SNEGSKA (reference sequence). V was clipped by 1 base and J by 5 bases; unmatched bases: 7. The DNA of the CDR3 is TGCAGTGCTAGAGGGGGGGGAGGAAGTGAGACCCAGTACTTC. Amino acid sequence: CSARGGGGSETQYF.